The clone carrying this T cell receptor beta chain was counted at least ten times. The entry originates in a study of blood T cell repertoires in COVID-19. About the research overall: The analysed material was cDNA or gDNA that came from T cells, B-cell-depleted T cells, or PBMCs.

V lost 0 bases to trimming and J lost 0 bases, with 11 bases between them. CDR1 and CDR2 (germline): MNHEY, SVGEGT. The CDR3 is made up of 16 amino acids. The authors' processing: Nucleated cell counts were estimated from reference gene primer amplification. The method was immunoSEQ multiplex PCR; TCRdb's version includes in-frame clones alone and lacks a portion of them. V and J calls plus clone size are reproduced from that table; the DNA served to infer D and trimming. Here the sample spans roughly 72,000 clones, 75% to 85% being singletons. The chain uses TRBV6-2 or TRBV6-3 and TRBJ1-2; D call uncertain. Sequencing input: peripheral blood. This receptor was identified in a man aged 70 or older who had recovered from COVID-19. The CDR3 sequence is CASSYSSRRTNYGYTF. DNA of the CDR3: TGTGCCAGCAGTTACTCGAGCAGGCGAACTAACTATGGCTACACCTTC.